The clone carrying this T cell receptor (beta chain) was recorded a few times. Its specificity is not known. A junction boundary mismatches the germline segment, possibly from a read error. The entirety of the isolated RNA underwent reverse transcription, so expressed TCRB transcripts were sequenced. Method: immunoSEQ multiplex PCR; TCRdb's copy keeps in-frame clones and lacks some. The sample lists some 700,000 clones; about an eighth were seen once. The CDR3 length is 15 residues. Germline V gene data show CDR1 as SSHAT and CDR2 as FNYEAQ (reference sequence). The record originates from a study of beta chain features in type 1 diabetes. General observations from the study: Among all four CD4+ subsets, Type 1 diabetes patients had TCRB CDR3s that were moderately but significantly shorter.

Sequences were obtained from naive CD4+ T cells from blood. The clonotype was recovered from a man aged 18 to 29 with type 1 diabetes. The chain is built from TRBV7-7 and TRBJ2-2; tentative D call: TRBD1 (6 bases). Here the CDR3 DNA reads TGTGCTAGCAGCCAGGACAGACCCAGCACCGGGGAGCTGTTTTTT. It codes for CASSQDRPSTGELFF.